Listed below are T cell receptor beta chains from one sample, sequenced in a study of CD8 T cells in Susac syndrome. In TCRdb, the immunoSEQ multiplex PCR reads were re-called with MiXCR into one record per CDR3 protein. The data show about 250,000 distinct CDR3 sequences, around 95% seen once. Source material: CD4+ T cells from PBMCs. These receptors were obtained from a human donor with multiple sclerosis. CDR3s include the opening cysteine and the closing phenylalanine or tryptophan. The order of the fields is CDR3 DNA, CDR3 protein, clone size, J gene, V gene, D gene. A D gene is named only where the DNA matches it firmly. Rows may omit the clone size; those that give it use once, few, many or a size class.

cdr3_nt: TGTGCCAGCGCTCCTAGGGGGTTGGGGAACACTGAAGCTTTCTTT
cdr3_aa: CASAPRGLGNTEAFF
clone_size: NA
j_call: TRBJ1-1
v_call: TRBV6-1
d_call: NA

cdr3_nt: TGTGCCAGCAGCAAAGGGACTAGCGGGGGATACACAGATACGCAGTATTTT
cdr3_aa: CASSKGTSGGYTDTQYF
clone_size: NA
j_call: TRBJ2-3
v_call: TRBV11-2
d_call: TRBD2

cdr3_nt: TGCGCCAGCAGCATCTCCAGCGCCCTTCAATGGGGGCAAGAGACCCAGTACTTC
cdr3_aa: CASSISSALQWGQETQYF
clone_size: once
j_call: TRBJ2-5
v_call: TRBV5-1
d_call: NA

cdr3_nt: TGTGCCAGCAGCACCCCCGGGGCAACAGCCTACGAGCAGTACTTC
cdr3_aa: CASSTPGATAYEQYF
clone_size: NA
j_call: TRBJ2-7
v_call: TRBV7-9
d_call: NA

cdr3_nt: TGTGCCACCAGCACTGGACAGGGGGCGACCGGGGAGCTGTTTTTT
cdr3_aa: CATSTGQGATGELFF
clone_size: NA
j_call: TRBJ2-2
v_call: TRBV15
d_call: TRBD1

cdr3_nt: TGTGCCATCAGCCCAGACAGGGGAGGGTCTGGGGCCAACGTCCTGACTTTC
cdr3_aa: CAISPDRGGSGANVLTF
clone_size: NA
j_call: TRBJ2-6
v_call: TRBV10-3
d_call: NA

cdr3_nt: TGCGCCAGCAGCTTTTTCAGGAACGATGAGCAGTTCTTC
cdr3_aa: CASSFFRNDEQFF
clone_size: NA
j_call: TRBJ2-1
v_call: TRBV5-1
d_call: NA

cdr3_nt: TGCGCCAGCATGGCAGGGCCTAACTATGGCTACACCTTC
cdr3_aa: CASMAGPNYGYTF
clone_size: once
j_call: TRBJ1-2
v_call: TRBV5-1
d_call: NA

cdr3_nt: TGCAGTGCTAGCGGGGGCCTAGGGGCAGATACGCAGTATTTT
cdr3_aa: CSASGGLGADTQYF
clone_size: NA
j_call: TRBJ2-3
v_call: TRBV20-1
d_call: NA

cdr3_nt: TGTGCCTGGAGTGCCGGGACAGGGGGGCCGCCCCAGCATTTT
cdr3_aa: CAWSAGTGGPPQHF
clone_size: NA
j_call: TRBJ1-5
v_call: TRBV30
d_call: TRBD1

cdr3_nt: TGTGCCAGCAGTGAAGAGTATGAGGCTTTCTTT
cdr3_aa: CASSEEYEAFF
clone_size: NA
j_call: TRBJ1-1
v_call: TRBV2
d_call: NA

cdr3_nt: TGTGCCTGGAAGTCCGTTGGACTTAACACTGAAGCTTTCTTT
cdr3_aa: CAWKSVGLNTEAFF
clone_size: NA
j_call: TRBJ1-1
v_call: TRBV30
d_call: NA

cdr3_nt: TGTGCCAGCAGCTCCCGGGGAGGGGGAACCCCCCTCGGCTACACCTTC
cdr3_aa: CASSSRGGGTPLGYTF
clone_size: NA
j_call: TRBJ1-2
v_call: TRBV7-9
d_call: NA

cdr3_nt: TGTGCCAGCAGCGCCACTAACAGTAACGAGCAGTACTTC
cdr3_aa: CASSATNSNEQYF
clone_size: NA
j_call: TRBJ2-7
v_call: TRBV11-2
d_call: NA

cdr3_nt: TGCAGCGTTGCGGCGGCTACGCAGTATTTT
cdr3_aa: CSVAAATQYF
clone_size: NA
j_call: TRBJ2-3
v_call: TRBV29-1
d_call: NA

cdr3_nt: TGTGCCAGCAGCTCGAGCAGGGGCGAAGCTTTCTTT
cdr3_aa: CASSSSRGEAFF
clone_size: NA
j_call: TRBJ1-1
v_call: TRBV5-6
d_call: NA

cdr3_nt: TGTGCCAGCAGTTACGCCGATGCGGGAGGGCCGCAGACCCAGTACTTC
cdr3_aa: CASSYADAGGPQTQYF
clone_size: NA
j_call: TRBJ2-5
v_call: TRBV6-5
d_call: TRBD2

cdr3_nt: TGTGCCAGCAGTGACAGCAACAGGGGGCAAACTAATGAAAAACTGTTTTTT
cdr3_aa: CASSDSNRGQTNEKLFF
clone_size: NA
j_call: TRBJ1-4
v_call: TRBV2
d_call: TRBD1

cdr3_nt: TGCGCCAGCAGCCAAGATAGCAGGAGCTACGCGAACACCGGGGAGCTGTTTTTT
cdr3_aa: CASSQDSRSYANTGELFF
clone_size: NA
j_call: TRBJ2-2
v_call: TRBV4-1
d_call: NA

cdr3_nt: TGTGCCAGCAGCTTGGATAGGACAGGGCAAGAGACCCAGTACTTC
cdr3_aa: CASSLDRTGQETQYF
clone_size: NA
j_call: TRBJ2-5
v_call: TRBV5-8
d_call: TRBD1